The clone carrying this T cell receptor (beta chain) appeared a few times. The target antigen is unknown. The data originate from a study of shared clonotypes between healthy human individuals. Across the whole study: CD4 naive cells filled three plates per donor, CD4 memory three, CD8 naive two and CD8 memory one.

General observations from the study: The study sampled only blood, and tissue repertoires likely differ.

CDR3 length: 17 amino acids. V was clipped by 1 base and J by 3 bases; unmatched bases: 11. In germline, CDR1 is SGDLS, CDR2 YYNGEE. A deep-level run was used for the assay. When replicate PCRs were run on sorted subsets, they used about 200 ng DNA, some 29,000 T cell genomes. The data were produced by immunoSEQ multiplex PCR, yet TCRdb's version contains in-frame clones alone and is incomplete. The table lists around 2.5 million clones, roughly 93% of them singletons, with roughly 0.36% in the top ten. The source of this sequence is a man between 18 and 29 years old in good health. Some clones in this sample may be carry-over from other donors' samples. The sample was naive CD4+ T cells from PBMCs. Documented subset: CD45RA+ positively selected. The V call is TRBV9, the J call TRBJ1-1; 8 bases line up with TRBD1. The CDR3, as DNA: TGTGCCAGCAGCGTAATTCTCGGGGACAGGTGGGACACTGAAGCTTTCTTT. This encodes CASSVILGDRWDTEAFF. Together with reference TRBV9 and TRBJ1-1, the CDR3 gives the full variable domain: DSGVTQTPKHLITATGQRVTLRCSPRSGDLSVYWYQQSLDQGLQFLIQYYNGEERAKGNILERFSAQQFPDLHSELNLSSLELGDSALYFCASSVILGDRWDTEAFFGQGTRLTVV.